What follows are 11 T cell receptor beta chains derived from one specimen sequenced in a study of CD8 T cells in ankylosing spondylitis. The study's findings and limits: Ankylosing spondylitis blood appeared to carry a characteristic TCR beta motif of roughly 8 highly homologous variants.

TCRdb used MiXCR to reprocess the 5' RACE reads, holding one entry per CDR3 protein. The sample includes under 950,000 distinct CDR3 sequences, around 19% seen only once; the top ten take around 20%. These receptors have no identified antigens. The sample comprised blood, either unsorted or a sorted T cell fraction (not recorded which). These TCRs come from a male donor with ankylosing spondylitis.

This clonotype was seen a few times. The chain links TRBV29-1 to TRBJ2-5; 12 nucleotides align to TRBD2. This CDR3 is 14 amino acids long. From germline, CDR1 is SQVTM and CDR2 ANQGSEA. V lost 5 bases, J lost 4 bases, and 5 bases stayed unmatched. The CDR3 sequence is CSVNGLAGSETQYF. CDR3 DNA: TGCAGCGTTAACGGACTAGCGGGGTCAGAGACCCAGTACTTC. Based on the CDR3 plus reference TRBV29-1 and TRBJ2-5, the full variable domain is SAVISQKPSRDICQRGTSLTIQCQVDSQVTMMFWYRQQPGQSLTLIATANQGSEATYESGFVIDKFPISRPNLTFSTLTVSNMSPEDSSIYLCSVNGLAGSETQYFGPGTRLLVL.

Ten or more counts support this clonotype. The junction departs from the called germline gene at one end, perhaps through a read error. CDR3 sequence reads: CASSEVVGTRF. In DNA, the CDR3 is TGTGCCAGCAGTGAAGTTGTAGGGACCCGTTTC. V gene TRBV6-1 combines with J gene TRBJ1-2; possibly TRBD1 for D (5 bases). Germline assignment: CDR1 MNHNS and CDR2 SASEGT. This CDR3 comprises 11 residues.

CDR3 nucleotide sequence: TGTGCCATACAAGAGACTAGCGGCTCCTACGAGCAGTACTTC. This sequence encodes CAIQETSGSYEQYF. The genes are TRBV10-3 and TRBJ2-7; 9 positions match TRBD2. J gave up 0 bases and V 9 bases, and 6 bases lay outside the gene matches. Germline loops: CDR1 ENHRY, CDR2 SYGVKD. The CDR3 consists of 14 residues.

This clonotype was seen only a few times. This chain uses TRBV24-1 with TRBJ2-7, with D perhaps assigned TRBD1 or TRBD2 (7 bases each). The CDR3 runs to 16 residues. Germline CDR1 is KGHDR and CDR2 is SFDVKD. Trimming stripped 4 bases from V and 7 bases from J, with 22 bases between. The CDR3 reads CATSDGDREGAREQYF. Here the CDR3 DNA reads TGTGCCACCAGTGACGGAGACAGGGAGGGGGCTCGAGAGCAGTACTTC.

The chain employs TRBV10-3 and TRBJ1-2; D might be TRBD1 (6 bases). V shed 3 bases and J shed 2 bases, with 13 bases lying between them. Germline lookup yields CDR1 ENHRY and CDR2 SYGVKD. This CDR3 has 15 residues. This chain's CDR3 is CAISEVGGLNYGYTF. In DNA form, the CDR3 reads TGTGCCATCAGTGAAGTAGGGGGTCTGAACTATGGCTACACCTTC.

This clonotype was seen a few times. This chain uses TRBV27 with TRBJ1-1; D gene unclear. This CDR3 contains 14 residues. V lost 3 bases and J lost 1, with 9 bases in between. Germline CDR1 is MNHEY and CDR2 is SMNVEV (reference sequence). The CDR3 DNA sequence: TGTGCCAGCAGTTTGGGTCACCCGAACACTGAAGCTTTCTTT. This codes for CASSLGHPNTEAFF.

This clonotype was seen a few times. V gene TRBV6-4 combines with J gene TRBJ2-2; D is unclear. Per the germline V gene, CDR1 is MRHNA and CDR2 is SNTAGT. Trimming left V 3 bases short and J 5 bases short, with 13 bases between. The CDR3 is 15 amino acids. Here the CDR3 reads CASSDVLGSTGELFF. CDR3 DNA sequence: TGTGCCAGCAGTGATGTACTTGGAAGTACCGGGGAGCTGTTTTTT.

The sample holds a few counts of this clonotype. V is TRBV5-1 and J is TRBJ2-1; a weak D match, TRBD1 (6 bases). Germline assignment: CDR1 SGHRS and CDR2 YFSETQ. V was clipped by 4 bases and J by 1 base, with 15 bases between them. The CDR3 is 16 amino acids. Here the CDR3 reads CASSAEQGMSYNEQFF. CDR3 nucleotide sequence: TGCGCCAGCAGCGCTGAACAGGGCATGTCCTACAATGAGCAGTTCTTC.

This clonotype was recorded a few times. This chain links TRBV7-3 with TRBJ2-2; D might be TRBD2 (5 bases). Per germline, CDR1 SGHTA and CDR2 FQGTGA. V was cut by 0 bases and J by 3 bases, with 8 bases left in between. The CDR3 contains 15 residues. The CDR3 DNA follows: TGTGCCAGCAGCTTAACTGTGGACTACACCGGGGAGCTGTTTTTT. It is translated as CASSLTVDYTGELFF.

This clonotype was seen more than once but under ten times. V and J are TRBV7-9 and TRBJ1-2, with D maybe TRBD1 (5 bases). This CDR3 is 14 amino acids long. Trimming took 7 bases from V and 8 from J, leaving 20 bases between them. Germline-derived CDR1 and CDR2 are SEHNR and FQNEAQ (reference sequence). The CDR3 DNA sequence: TGTGCCAGCACGCTAGGACCGCCGGGGGAAGGCTACACCTTC. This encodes CASTLGPPGEGYTF. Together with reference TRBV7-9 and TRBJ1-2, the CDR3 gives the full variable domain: DTGVSQNPRHKITKRGQNVTFRCDPISEHNRLYWYRQTLGQGPEFLTYFQNEAQLEKSRLLSDRFSAERPKGSFSTLEIQRTEQGDSAMYLCASTLGPPGEGYTFGSGTRLTVV.

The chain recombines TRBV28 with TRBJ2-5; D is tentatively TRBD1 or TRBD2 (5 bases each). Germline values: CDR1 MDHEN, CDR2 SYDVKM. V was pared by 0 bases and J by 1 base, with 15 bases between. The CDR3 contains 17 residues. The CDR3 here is CASSLWQGTGTQETQYF. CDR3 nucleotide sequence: TGTGCCAGCAGTTTATGGCAGGGAACCGGGACCCAAGAGACCCAGTACTTC.